These T cell receptor beta chains were read from a single sample in a study of monozygotic twins with inflammatory bowel disease. For each CDR3 protein, TCRdb gives one entry from its re-call of the 5' RACE reads, without DNA. The sample holds over 350,000 distinct CDR3 sequences. Sequencing was performed on blood. The origin of the receptors is a human donor with ulcerative colitis or Crohn's disease, or a healthy co-twin of an affected twin (not recorded which). CDR3s include the opening cysteine and the closing phenylalanine or tryptophan.

CDR3aa,v_gene,j_gene
CASSPLDSYEQYF,TRBV18,TRBJ2-7
CATSSRQGARREQYF,TRBV24-1,TRBJ2-7
CAIGGTGGVNEKLFF,TRBV10-3,TRBJ1-4
CASSHLDRGRYQPQHF,TRBV4-1,TRBJ1-5
CSARALTGQFSYEQYF,TRBV20-1,TRBJ2-7
CASSRAGAKNIQYF,TRBV4-3,TRBJ2-4
CASNNPRPGNTEAFF,TRBV7-9,TRBJ1-1
CASSIIQGRAYNQPQHF,TRBV6-1,TRBJ1-5
CASSSNLGDEQFF,TRBV5-1,TRBJ2-1
CASSYSALASDTQYF,TRBV6-5,TRBJ2-3
CSVEEVASGGGDTQYF,TRBV29-1,TRBJ2-3
CASSLVPGRAYNEQFF,TRBV7-2,TRBJ2-1
CASLSRAHSYEQYF,TRBV13,TRBJ2-7
CASSFPAGRSYEQYF,TRBV12-3/TRBV12-4,TRBJ2-7
CASSLAPRAYEQYF,TRBV5-1,TRBJ2-7
CATSDSGGGAMDEQFF,TRBV24-1,TRBJ2-1
CSVAGVGQGATDTQYF,TRBV29-1,TRBJ2-3
CATSRAPGHPLTDTQYF,TRBV15,TRBJ2-3
CATSDTRGSTPRGQYF,TRBV24-1,TRBJ2-7
CASSFQAVSTDTQYF,TRBV27,TRBJ2-3
CSARDWGQGNQPQHF,TRBV20-1,TRBJ1-5
CASSFSTANTIYF,TRBV11-3,TRBJ1-3
CASRYRGWNTEAFF,TRBV19,TRBJ1-1
CASSSGGRAGELFF,TRBV3-1,TRBJ2-2
CSASLQRGVYNEQFF,TRBV20-1,TRBJ2-1
CASTPRDGSYSYEQYF,TRBV18,TRBJ2-7
CASSPLGQAMNTEAFF,TRBV18,TRBJ1-1
CASSQATGGSPYEQYF,TRBV4-3,TRBJ2-7
CASFYLGASGIEQFF,TRBV27,TRBJ2-1
CSARPPRGGNQETQYF,TRBV20-1,TRBJ2-5
CASSPRQGNYGYTF,TRBV7-2,TRBJ1-2
CASSQAGAGQPQHF,TRBV9,TRBJ1-5
CASSSQGLYEQYF,TRBV7-2,TRBJ2-7
CASSLRDTRGDTQYF,TRBV5-1,TRBJ2-3
CASSFTSNSGANVLTF,TRBV5-1,TRBJ2-6
CASSFTPFSNQPQHF,TRBV7-2,TRBJ1-5